These T cell receptor beta chains were read from a single sample in a study of blood T cell repertoires in COVID-19. Produced via immunoSEQ multiplex PCR; TCRdb's table is partial and in-frame only. The table includes some 70,000 clones, around 91% detected once. Sequencing was done on a sample of peripheral blood. Source of these receptors: a man in his fifties with acute or convalescent COVID-19. Both conserved end residues are part of each CDR3. Each record gives: D gene, V gene, J gene, clone size, CDR3 DNA, CDR3 protein. D genes are given only for firm matches. Clone size appears in some rows only: once, few, many, or a class for an expanded clone.

>TRBD1|TRBV6-5|TRBJ1-1|.
TGTGCCAGCAGTTCAAACAGGGGGAACACTGAAGCTTTCTTT
CASSSNRGNTEAFF
>.|TRBV5-1|TRBJ1-1|.
TGCGCCAGCAGCAGGACAGTTTTTAACATGAACACTGAAGCTTTCTTT
CASSRTVFNMNTEAFF
>.|TRBV28|TRBJ1-1|.
TGTGCCAGCAGTACGGGGTCCCCCGAGGCTTTCTTT
CASSTGSPEAFF
>.|TRBV19|TRBJ1-2|few
TGTGCCAGTAGTATTTGGCAGGACGGGGCTAACTATGGCTACACCTTC
CASSIWQDGANYGYTF
>.|TRBV18|TRBJ2-7|.
TGTGCCAGCTCACCAGACTCGGGACAAGGGGGTTACGAGCAGTACTTC
CASSPDSGQGGYEQYF
>.|TRBV27|TRBJ2-5|.
TGTGCCAGCAGTTTATCGGGCCCAACAGGGGAGACCCAGTACTTC
CASSLSGPTGETQYF
>.|TRBV6-5|TRBJ1-1|.
TGTGCCAGCAGTTACGCGGGTAACACTGAAGCTTTCTTT
CASSYAGNTEAFF
>.|TRBV6-5|TRBJ2-7|.
TGTGCCAGCCGGGGAGAATACGAGCAGTACTTC
CASRGEYEQYF
>.|TRBV19|TRBJ2-3|.
TGTGCCAGTAGTATAGGCGGCCTCACAGATACGCAGTATTTT
CASSIGGLTDTQYF
>.|TRBV7-2|TRBJ1-2|.
TGTGCCAGCAGCCCATTTTCGGGGAGCTATGGCTACACCTTC
CASSPFSGSYGYTF
>.|TRBV25-1|TRBJ1-2|.
TGTGCCAGCAGTGAATCCGGGAAGAACTATGGCTACACCTTC
CASSESGKNYGYTF
>TRBD2|TRBV6-5|TRBJ2-1|once
TGTGCCAGCAGTAAGGGACTAGCCTACAATGAGCAGTTCTTC
CASSKGLAYNEQFF
>.|TRBV6-6|TRBJ2-2|.
TGTGCCAGCAGCACGCCGGGGACCGGGGAGCTGTTTTTT
CASSTPGTGELFF
>TRBD2|TRBV9|TRBJ2-7|.
TGTGCCAGCAGCGTTGGAAGAGCCGGGACTAGTTTTCGCGAGCAGTACTTC
CASSVGRAGTSFREQYF
>TRBD2|TRBV14|TRBJ2-1|.
TGTGCCAGCAGCCAGTTTGTGACTAGCGTCGATGAGCAGTTCTTC
CASSQFVTSVDEQFF
>TRBD1|TRBV30|TRBJ2-3|.
TGTGCCTGGGAAGGAACAGGGGTTAATACGCAGTATTTT
CAWEGTGVNTQYF
>.|TRBV27|TRBJ2-7|.
TGTGCCAGCAGGAGAACGGAGGCTAGAAACGAGCAGTACTTC
CASRRTEARNEQYF
>.|TRBV7-9|TRBJ2-7|.
TGTGCCAGCAGCTTAGAACGTGCGGAGCAGTACTTC
CASSLERAEQYF
>.|TRBV2|TRBJ1-1|.
TGTGCCAGCAGTTGGGGGGGCACTGAAGCTTTCTTT
CASSWGGTEAFF
>.|TRBV19|TRBJ2-7|.
TGTGCCAGTAGTACGGGGGGCGATTCCGAGCAGTACTTC
CASSTGGDSEQYF
>TRBD1|TRBV5-1|TRBJ2-3|.
TGCGCCAGCAGACTAGGACAGGGATTCACAGATACGCAGTATTTT
CASRLGQGFTDTQYF
>TRBD1|TRBV7-2|TRBJ1-5|.
TGTGCCAGCAGCTATACAGGGGGCAATCAGCCCCAGCATTTT
CASSYTGGNQPQHF
>.|TRBV7-9|TRBJ1-2|.
TGTGCCAGCAGCTTAGATGTCCGGAACTATGGCTACACCTTC
CASSLDVRNYGYTF
>.|TRBV28|TRBJ1-1|once
TGTGCCAGCAGTTCCCTGAGGGGGAAGGGGAACACTGAAGCTTTCTTT
CASSSLRGKGNTEAFF
>.|TRBV4-1|TRBJ1-2|.
TGCGCCAGCAGCCAACGCGAAACAGCTTTCTATGGCTACACCTTC
CASSQRETAFYGYTF
>TRBD1|TRBV6-6|TRBJ1-2|.
TGTGCCAGCAGTCGAGGGAAACAGGGGGCGGTGAAGGAAGGCTACACCTTC
CASSRGKQGAVKEGYTF
>.|TRBV27|TRBJ1-3|.
TGTGCCAGCAGCGAAGACTTCTCTGGAAACACCATATATTTT
CASSEDFSGNTIYF
>TRBD2|TRBV10-2|TRBJ2-5|.
TGCGCCAGCAGTGACAGCGGGAGGTCTCTAGAGACCCAGTACTTC
CASSDSGRSLETQYF
>TRBD1|TRBV24-1|TRBJ1-4|once
TGTGCCACCAGTGGCTCCGGGACAGGGGATGAAAAACTGTTTTTT
CATSGSGTGDEKLFF
>TRBD1|TRBV10-3|TRBJ1-2|.
TGTGCCATCGGGGGACAGTATGAGAACTATGGCTACACCTTC
CAIGGQYENYGYTF
>.|TRBV9|TRBJ1-4|.
TGTGCCAGCAGCGACGAAGCAATTAATGAAAAACTGTTTTTT
CASSDEAINEKLFF
>.|TRBV29-1|TRBJ1-5|.
TGCAGCGTGCTGAACAGGGCAGGGCAGCCCCAGCATTTT
CSVLNRAGQPQHF
>TRBD1|TRBV5-4|TRBJ1-6|.
TGTGCCAGCAGCTCCGGGACAGGGGATTCACCCCTCCACTTT
CASSSGTGDSPLHF
>.|TRBV24-1|TRBJ2-3|.
TGTGCCACCAGTGAGTCAGGGCCCCCAGATACGCAGTATTTT
CATSESGPPDTQYF
>TRBD1|TRBV7-2|TRBJ1-3|.
TGTGCCAGCAGCTTAGGCGCCGGGACAGGCGGAAACACCATATATTTT
CASSLGAGTGGNTIYF
>TRBD1|TRBV7-9|TRBJ1-5|.
TGTGCCAGCAGCCGGGGACAGGGCAGGAATCAGCCCCAGCATTTT
CASSRGQGRNQPQHF
>TRBD2|TRBV9|TRBJ2-7|once
TGTGCCAGCAGCGTTGGCGGGAGAAAATCCGACGAGCAGTACTTC
CASSVGGRKSDEQYF
>.|TRBV3-1/TRBV3-2|TRBJ2-5|.
TGTGCCAGCAGCCAACGTACCGGAGGAGAGACCCAGTACTTC
CASSQRTGGETQYF
>.|TRBV2|TRBJ1-1|.
TGTGCCAGCAAAGCGGGTCGCGACACTGAAGCTTTCTTT
CASKAGRDTEAFF
>TRBD1|TRBV12-3/TRBV12-4|TRBJ1-2|.
TGTGCCAGCAGCGACAGGGGTAGAGGTGGCTACACCTTC
CASSDRGRGGYTF
>TRBD2|TRBV7-2|TRBJ2-2|.
TGTGCCAGCAGCCTGCCGGGACTAGCGGGACCCACCGGGGAGCTGTTTTTT
CASSLPGLAGPTGELFF